Listed here are 32 T cell receptor beta chains from one sample, sequenced in a study of blood T cell dynamics during melanoma immunotherapy. As for time point: week 3, after first cycle of checkpoint inhibitor. Method: immunoSEQ multiplex PCR; TCRdb's copy keeps in-frame clones and lacks some. The table shows roughly 10,000 clones, with 84% occurring only once. This material consisted of blood, taken from a patient treated with checkpoint blockade. The receptors shown here come from a human donor with melanoma.

The chain joins TRBV5-6 to TRBJ2-7; 8 nucleotides line up with TRBD1. The trim removed 3 bases at V and 7 bases at J, leaving 9 bases unmatched. The CDR3 sequence is 14 residues long. CDR1 is SGHDT and CDR2 is YYEEEE in the germline V gene. CDR3 sequence: CASSYGQGLGEQYF. CDR3 sequence (DNA): TGTGCCAGCAGCTACGGACAGGGTTTGGGAGAGCAGTACTTC.

This chain connects TRBV6-5 to TRBJ1-5; 8 nucleotides line up with TRBD1. Per the germline V gene, CDR1 is MNHEY and CDR2 is SVGAGI. Trimming removed 6 bases from V and 1 base from J; junction bases left unmatched: 2. The CDR3 covers 14 residues. CDR3 loop: CASSRQGSNQPQHF. The DNA of the CDR3 is TGTGCCAGCAGCCGACAGGGGAGCAATCAGCCCCAGCATTTT.

The V call is TRBV7-3, the J call TRBJ2-1; D gene uncertain. The germline V gene encodes CDR1 SGHTA and CDR2 FQGTGA. V dropped 4 bases and J dropped 8 bases, with 9 bases sitting between them. This CDR3 is built from 12 residues. CDR3 residues: CASSSPRDEQFF. CDR3 in DNA: TGTGCCAGCAGCTCGCCTAGAGATGAGCAGTTCTTC.

The chain is built from TRBV30 and TRBJ2-5; D possibly uses TRBD1 or TRBD2 (6 bases each). The ends were cut back, 4 bases at V and 1 base at J, with 10 bases in the middle. The V gene's germline CDR1 is GTSNPN and CDR2 SVGIG (reference sequence). This CDR3 comprises 13 residues. CDR3 sequence (DNA): TGTGCCTGGAAGGGGGGTGGCCAAGAGACCCAGTACTTC. Protein product: CAWKGGGQETQYF.

This chain joins TRBV12-5 and TRBJ2-1, with D uncertain. V dropped 8 bases and J dropped 8 bases, with 7 bases sitting between them. The germline CDR1 and CDR2 sequences are LGHNT and FRNRAP. The CDR3 has 10 residues. This chain's CDR3 is CASKRDEQFF. The CDR3 bases are TGTGCTAGTAAACGGGATGAGCAGTTCTTC.

The J gene is TRBJ2-7, the V gene TRBV4-2, with 9 nucleotides matching TRBD2. The J segment lost 6 bases and the V segment lost 5 bases, leaving 11 bases of the junction unmatched. Germline V gene lookup returns CDR1 LGHNA and CDR2 YNFKEQ. This CDR3 spans 15 amino acids. The CDR3 bases are TGTGCCAGCAGCGCTCGCGGGGGGGACCTGCTCGAGCAGTACTTC. Its translation is CASSARGGDLLEQYF.

The V and J genes are TRBV5-5 and TRBJ2-2, with D possibly being TRBD1 (5 bases). Germline V gene sequence: CDR1 SGHKS, CDR2 YYEKEE (reference sequence). The ends were cut back, 2 bases at V and 1 base at J, with 6 bases in the middle. CDR3 length: 14 amino acids. The CDR3 spells CASSFTGNTGELFF. The CDR3 DNA reads TGTGCCAGCAGCTTTACAGGGAACACCGGGGAGCTGTTTTTT.

As for this clone: At the DNA level, this CDR3 is encoded by other sequences in the same sample as well. This chain joins TRBV5-5 and TRBJ1-5; tentative D call: TRBD1 (6 bases). CDR3 length: 17 residues. Looked up from germline, CDR1 is SGHKS and CDR2 is YYEKEE (reference sequence). V lost 4 bases and J lost 2, with 19 bases in between. CDR3 amino acids: CASSLLGGASGNQPQHF. For the CDR3, the DNA is TGTGCCAGCAGCCTCCTGGGGGGGGCGAGCGGCAATCAGCCCCAGCATTTT.

V is TRBV7-2 and J is TRBJ2-7, with D tentatively TRBD1 (5 bases). From germline, CDR1 is SGHTA and CDR2 FQGNSA. V dropped 1 base and J dropped 6 bases, with 7 bases sitting between them. This CDR3 is 12 amino acids long. The CDR3 region is CASSLGGREQYF. The CDR3 region has the DNA TGTGCCAGCAGCTTAGGGGGCCGCGAGCAGTACTTC.

V gene TRBV18 combines with J gene TRBJ1-2; possible D gene TRBD1, 5 bases. Germline CDR1 reads KGHSH; CDR2 reads LQKENI. V shed 1 base and J shed 7 bases, with 10 bases lying between them. The CDR3 covers 13 residues. DNA of the CDR3: TGTGCCAGCTCACCACTCGGGACTTTTGGCTACACCTTC. This translates into CASSPLGTFGYTF.

In this sample, this clone turned up a few times. This chain joins TRBV6-7 and TRBJ2-7; D is uncertain. TRBV6-7 is an ORF for which the function is uncertain. Trimming cost V 0 bases and J 5 bases, with 8 bases left between them. This CDR3 region has 13 residues. The CDR3 nucleotides are TGTGCCAGCAGTTACTCAGGGTCCGACGAGCAGTACTTC. This sequence encodes CASSYSGSDEQYF.

J is TRBJ1-1 and V is TRBV30, with a weak D call TRBD1 (6 bases). The V gene lost 4 bases and the J gene lost 4 bases, with 13 bases spanning the gap. This CDR3 has 13 residues. CDR1 is GTSNPN and CDR2 is SVGIG in the germline V gene (reference sequence). As DNA, the CDR3 is TGTGCCTGGACCCGAGGGGGGGCCACTGAAGCTTTCTTT. It codes for CAWTRGGATEAFF.

The genes are TRBV9 and TRBJ1-1, with D possibly being TRBD1 (6 bases). Germline V lookup: CDR1 SGDLS, CDR2 YYNGEE. The length of the CDR3 is 15 residues. Trimming stripped 3 bases from V and 1 base from J, with 13 bases between. CDR3 in amino acids: CASSATTGPNTEAFF. The CDR3 bases are TGTGCCAGCAGCGCGACGACAGGCCCGAACACTGAAGCTTTCTTT.

The rearrangement links TRBV6-1 to TRBJ1-5, with D uncertain. Germline V gene data show CDR1 as MNHNS and CDR2 as SASEGT. This CDR3 has 13 residues. Trimming pared 0 bases from V and 6 bases from J, leaving 6 bases between. In DNA, the CDR3 is TGTGCCAGCAGTGAAGCTCAAGGTCAGCCCCAGCATTTT. Its translation: CASSEAQGQPQHF.

This sequence joins TRBV11-2 and TRBJ2-7, with 9 bases aligning to TRBD1. Trimming cost V 4 bases and J 6 bases; bases outside gene matches: 7. This CDR3 has 14 residues. Germline V gives CDR1 SGHAT, CDR2 FQNNGV. For the CDR3, the DNA is TGTGCCAGCAGCTCCCAGGGACAGGGTAGCGAGCAGTACTTC. This encodes CASSSQGQGSEQYF. The full variable domain, with the rest looked up from reference TRBV11-2 and TRBJ2-7, is EAGVAQSPRYKIIEKRQSVAFWCNPISGHATLYWYQQILGQGPKLLIQFQNNGVVDDSQLPKDRFSAERLKGVDSTLKIQPAKLEDSAVYLCASSSQGQGSEQYFGPGTRLTVT.

The chain links TRBV12-5 to TRBJ1-1; D is unclear. Germline V gene lookup returns CDR1 LGHNT and CDR2 FRNRAP. The CDR3 consists of 14 residues. V dropped 0 bases and J dropped 1 base, with 6 bases sitting between them. This CDR3 reads CASGLVSPNTEAFF. CDR3 coding DNA: TGTGCTAGTGGTTTGGTCTCACCGAACACTGAAGCTTTCTTT.

The chain joins TRBV4-3 to TRBJ2-3; TRBD2 matches 12 bases. In germline, CDR1 is LGHNA, CDR2 YSLEER. V was pared by 3 bases and J by 8 bases, with 12 bases of the junction left unmatched. The CDR3 covers 17 residues. The CDR3 is CASSHRLTSGGRGTQYF. The CDR3 nucleotides are TGCGCCAGCAGCCACCGCCTAACTAGCGGGGGGAGAGGTACGCAGTATTTT.

The J gene is TRBJ1-6, the V gene TRBV30; D remains unclear. This CDR3 region has 14 residues. V lost 0 bases and J lost 7, with 10 bases in between. The V gene's germline CDR1 is GTSNPN and CDR2 SVGIG (reference sequence). The CDR3 DNA sequence: TGTGCCTGGAGTGTAAACGGATTAAATTCACCCCTCCACTTT. It yields the protein CAWSVNGLNSPLHF.

The chain uses TRBV30 and TRBJ1-5; D ambiguous. CDR1 is GTSNPN, CDR2 SVGIG, per germline (reference sequence). Trimming took off 4 bases at V and 0 bases at J, with 4 bases between the two ends. The CDR3 runs 12 residues. In DNA form, the CDR3 reads TGTGCCTGGAAGTATAGCAATCAGCCCCAGCATTTT. As protein: CAWKYSNQPQHF. Combining the CDR3 with reference TRBV30 and TRBJ1-5 gives the whole variable domain SQTIHQWPATLVQPVGSPLSLECTVEGTSNPNLYWYRQAAGRGLQLLFYSVGIGQISSEVPQNLSASRPQDRQFILSSKKLLLSDSGFYLCAWKYSNQPQHFGDGTRLSIL.

The chain has TRBV19 and TRBJ2-7, with TRBD1 identical over 7 bases. V gave up 6 bases and J gave up 3 bases; unmatched junction bases: 2. This CDR3 is 12 amino acids long. CDR1 is LNHDA and CDR2 is SQIVND in the germline V gene (reference sequence). In DNA form, the CDR3 reads TGTGCCAGTAGGGGGGACAGCTACGAGCAGTACTTC. It is translated as CASRGDSYEQYF.

The gene calls are TRBV28 and TRBJ2-3, with 11 bases fitting TRBD2. This CDR3 is 19 amino acids long. The V and J ends lost 2 bases and 2 bases, in that order; junction bases with no gene match: 12. Looked up from germline, CDR1 is MDHEN and CDR2 is SYDVKM. This chain's CDR3 is CASSLVAGGSLSITDTQYF. DNA for the CDR3: TGTGCCAGCAGTTTAGTAGCGGGGGGGTCGTTGTCTATCACAGATACGCAGTATTTT.

The genes are TRBV6-5 and TRBJ2-7; perhaps TRBD2 as D (5 bases). With 6 bases removed from V and 3 bases from J, the gap between germline ends came to 18 bases. Germline CDR1 and CDR2: MNHEY and SVGAGI. This CDR3 has 15 amino acids. The CDR3 sequence: CASSPGFDGNYEQYF. CDR3 nucleotides: TGTGCCAGCAGCCCCGGATTCGACGGGAACTACGAGCAGTACTTC.

This sequence joins TRBV5-1 and TRBJ1-5, with D unclear. With 0 bases removed from V and 0 bases from J, the gap between germline ends came to 7 bases. Germline values: CDR1 SGHRS, CDR2 YFSETQ. The CDR3 is made up of 15 amino acids. DNA of the CDR3: TGCGCCAGCAGCTTGGACGGGTATAGCAATCAGCCCCAGCATTTT. This translates into CASSLDGYSNQPQHF.

J is TRBJ2-7 and V is TRBV5-6, with 8 bases lining up with TRBD1. The CDR3 runs 15 residues. Trimming took 2 bases from V and 5 from J; bases not matched to a gene: 9. Germline assignment: CDR1 SGHDT and CDR2 YYEEEE. The CDR3 region is CASSFYGQGLHEQYF. The CDR3 DNA follows: TGTGCCAGCAGCTTCTACGGACAGGGATTACACGAGCAGTACTTC.

V and J are TRBV28 and TRBJ1-2; TRBD1 might be the D (5 bases). The V end lost 2 bases, the J end lost 7 bases, and 11 bases lay between the germline ends. Germline CDR1 is MDHEN and CDR2 is SYDVKM. The CDR3 covers 13 residues. Here the CDR3 reads CASSLGREGGYTF. The DNA for the CDR3 is TGTGCCAGCAGTTTAGGCAGGGAAGGTGGCTACACCTTC.

The CDR3 reads CASSPVARSRGETYEQYF. CDR3 in DNA: TGTGCCAGCAGCCCAGTCGCTAGGTCCAGGGGTGAGACCTACGAGCAGTACTTC. This chain links TRBV11-2 with TRBJ2-5, with D tentatively TRBD1 (6 bases). TRBJ2-7 explains the end of the DNA better; the J call may be wrong. CDR1 is SGHAT, CDR2 FQNNGV, per germline. This CDR3 is 18 amino acids long.

This chain connects TRBV6-5 to TRBJ1-1; D remains unclear. Germline lookup yields CDR1 MNHEY and CDR2 SVGAGI. Trimming removed 6 bases at V and 8 bases at J, with 16 bases between. The CDR3 loop spans 13 amino acids. The CDR3 coding sequence is TGTGCCAGCAGCCCTGATCACAACGGAGAAGCTTTCTTT. It specifies CASSPDHNGEAFF.

The rearrangement links TRBV6-5 to TRBJ1-1; the match to TRBD1 covers 7 bases. The CDR3 covers 13 residues. V gave up 2 bases and J gave up 6 bases; unmatched junction bases: 3. The germline V gene has CDR1 MNHEY and CDR2 SVGAGI. The CDR3 sequence: CASSYGTAPEAFF. CDR3 coding DNA: TGTGCCAGCAGTTACGGGACAGCCCCTGAAGCTTTCTTT.

The CDR3 reads CASSLVGGDEQYF. CDR3 nucleotides: TGTGCCAGCAGCTTAGTAGGCGGCGACGAGCAGTACTTC. This chain links TRBV7-2 with TRBJ2-7; D remains ambiguous. The ends were cut back, 1 base at V and 5 bases at J, with 9 bases in the middle. CDR1 and CDR2 from the germline V gene are SGHTA and FQGNSA. The CDR3 sequence is 13 residues long.

This chain joins TRBV27 and TRBJ1-3; no clear D. Germline V lookup: CDR1 MNHEY, CDR2 SMNVEV (reference sequence). V shed 6 bases and J shed 3 bases, with 12 bases lying between them. The CDR3 runs 14 residues. CDR3 sequence (DNA): TGTGCCAGCAGCGCCCGCGGGCGTGGAAACACCATATATTTT. It yields the protein CASSARGRGNTIYF.

This sequence joins TRBV7-3 and TRBJ1-6; TRBD1 might be the D (6 bases). Germline V gene lookup returns CDR1 SGHTA and CDR2 FQGTGA. The V gene lost 1 base and the J gene lost 10 bases, with 11 bases spanning the gap. This CDR3 has 14 amino acids. In DNA form, the CDR3 reads TGTGCCAGCAGCTTAAACAGAGGGGGATCACCCCTCCACTTT. As protein: CASSLNRGGSPLHF. The full variable domain, completed using reference TRBV7-3 and TRBJ1-6, is GAGVSQTPSNKVTEKGKYVELRCDPISGHTALYWYRQSLGQGPEFLIYFQGTGAADDSGLPNDRFFAVRPEGSVSTLKIQRTERGDSAVYLCASSLNRGGSPLHFGNGTRLTVT.

There are a few counts of this clone. The chain combines TRBV9 with TRBJ1-2, with TRBD1 matching 7 bases. The length of the CDR3 is 12 residues. CDR1 is SGDLS, CDR2 YYNGEE, per germline. J was trimmed by 4 bases and V by 6 bases; bases with no gene match: 3. The CDR3 nucleotides read TGTGCCAGCATAGGGGACAGCTATGGCTACACCTTC. Its translation is CASIGDSYGYTF.